The TCR beta chain under discussion was sequenced for a study of beta chain features in type 1 diabetes. Overall study results and limits: Across all four CD4+ subsets, people with type 1 diabetes showed modestly shorter TCRB CDR3s.

Comment on this clone: No antigen is known for it.

The study reverse transcribed the entire isolated RNA, so it sequenced expressed TCRB transcripts. Assay used: immunoSEQ multiplex PCR; TCRdb lists only in-frame clones, some missing. The repertoire has 600,000 to 700,000 clones, roughly 12% of them found once; the top ten carry approximately 0.11%. There are 14 residues in the CDR3. The ends were cut back, 0 bases at V and 2 bases at J, with 9 bases in the middle. CDR1 is SGDLS and CDR2 is YYNGEE in the germline V gene. This rearrangement joins TRBV9 to TRBJ2-7; the D gene is possibly TRBD2 (6 bases). Material for sequencing was naive CD4+ T cells from blood. This clonotype was obtained from a man aged 30-40 years with type 1 diabetes. CDR3 bases: TGTGCCAGCAGCGTAGGGCGGGATACCTACGAGCAGTACTTC. This codes for CASSVGRDTYEQYF.